This entry lists 27 T cell receptor beta chains sequenced from one sample in a study of blood T cell repertoires in COVID-19. Repertoires were generated with immunoSEQ multiplex PCR, while TCRdb's copy carries only in-frame clones and drops some. Counted here are under 300,000 clones, around 90% occurring once; the ten biggest clones make up 6% to 7%. The sample taken for sequencing was PBMCs or T cells enriched from blood (not recorded which). These receptors were obtained from a woman in her 30s with acute COVID-19.

This clone was found many times. The J gene is TRBJ1-4, the V gene TRBV4-3; 8 positions match TRBD1. Germline loops: CDR1 LGHNA, CDR2 YSLEER. V trimming: 3 bases; J trimming: 13 bases; junction bases outside the gene matches: 7. The CDR3 totals 13 residues. The CDR3, as DNA: TGCGCCAGCAGCCACCTGGGACAGGACACACTGTTTTTT. It codes for CASSHLGQDTLFF.

V is TRBV5-1 and J is TRBJ2-1; TRBD1 matches at 7 bases. The V segment lost 0 bases and the J segment 6 bases; nucleotides outside the gene matches: 3. CDR3 length equals 14 residues. The germline gives CDR1 SGHRS, CDR2 YFSETQ. The CDR3 DNA reads TGCGCCAGCAGCTTGGACAGGGGTTTCAATGAGCAGTTCTTC. It is translated as CASSLDRGFNEQFF.

The chain recombines TRBV3-1 (or the pseudogene TRBV3-2) with TRBJ1-3; a possible D gene is TRBD1 (6 bases). Germline loops: CDR1 LGHDT, CDR2 YNNKEL (reference sequence). Trimming left V 4 bases short and J 0 bases short, with 10 bases between. The CDR3 has 15 amino acids. In DNA, the CDR3 is TGTGCCAGCAGCCCGGGGGGCTTCTCTGGAAACACCATATATTTT. Protein sequence: CASSPGGFSGNTIYF.

The chain is built from TRBV5-6 and TRBJ2-7; the match to TRBD1 covers 9 bases. The CDR3 covers 15 residues. Looked up from germline, CDR1 is SGHDT and CDR2 is YYEEEE. Trimming cost V 4 bases and J 4 bases; bases outside gene matches: 9. The CDR3, as DNA: TGTGCCAGCAGCACCTCGGGACAGGGTATGTACGAGCAGTACTTC. Protein sequence: CASSTSGQGMYEQYF.

The J gene is TRBJ2-7, the V gene TRBV6-5; possible D gene TRBD1, 6 bases. Germline CDR1 MNHEY, CDR2 SVGAGI. This CDR3 is built from 13 residues. The germline V and J ends were trimmed by 4 bases and 2 bases, with 9 bases remaining between them. CDR3 region: CASSSDSTYEQYF. DNA for the CDR3: TGTGCCAGCAGTTCGGACAGCACCTACGAGCAGTACTTC.

This clone came up a few times. V gene TRBV5-1 combines with J gene TRBJ1-4, with D possibly TRBD1 on 5 matching bases. Per the germline V gene, CDR1 is SGHRS and CDR2 is YFSETQ. The CDR3 consists of 18 residues. V was cut by 0 bases and J by 0 bases, with 15 bases left in between. CDR3 DNA: TGCGCCAGCAGCTTGGGACTGCGGCAGGGAACAACTAATGAAAAACTGTTTTTT. This encodes CASSLGLRQGTTNEKLFF.

This clone turned up a few times. J is TRBJ1-2 and V is TRBV28; D unresolved. Germline CDR1 reads MDHEN; CDR2 reads SYDVKM. This CDR3 contains 15 residues. Trimming removed 5 bases from V and 3 bases from J, with 16 bases in between. The CDR3 DNA is TGTGCCAGCAGTGAACCCCGGGAGTGGGACTATGGCTACACCTTC. This sequence encodes CASSEPREWDYGYTF.

The chain recombines TRBV15 with TRBJ2-1; D is undetermined. Trimming took off 0 bases at V and 6 bases at J, with 12 bases between the two ends. Germline V gene lookup returns CDR1 LNHNV and CDR2 YYDKDF (reference sequence). The CDR3 extends over 15 amino acids. The DNA of the CDR3 is TGTGCCACCAGCAGAGATCAATCAGGAAGCAATGAGCAGTTCTTC. Translating gives CATSRDQSGSNEQFF.

The chain has TRBV19 and TRBJ2-7, with 8 bases that match TRBD2. Germline values: CDR1 LNHDA, CDR2 SQIVND (reference sequence). The CDR3 contains 14 residues. Trimming at V came to 4 bases and at J to 6 bases, leaving 8 bases not matched to a gene. The DNA of the CDR3 is TGTGCCAGTAGTACGGTAGCGGGGAGGGGCGAGCAGTACTTC. Amino acids: CASSTVAGRGEQYF.

The V gene is TRBV29-1, the J gene TRBJ2-7, with TRBD1 as a possible D gene (5 bases). Trimming left V 5 bases short and J 0 bases short, with 14 bases between. The CDR3 extends over 14 amino acids. Germline assignment: CDR1 SQVTM and CDR2 ANQGSEA. Written as DNA, the CDR3 is TGCAGCGTTAACAGGACCGTGAGCTCCTACGAGCAGTACTTC. Its translation is CSVNRTVSSYEQYF.

This clone has a handful of counts. V gene TRBV9 combines with J gene TRBJ1-4; maybe TRBD1 (6 bases). The ends were cut back, 3 bases at V and 5 bases at J, with 14 bases in the middle. In germline, CDR1 is SGDLS, CDR2 YYNGEE. This CDR3 is 15 amino acids long. The chain's CDR3 is CASSGKQGTNEKLFF. Written as DNA, the CDR3 is TGTGCCAGCAGCGGAAAACAGGGTACGAATGAAAAACTGTTTTTT.

The chain has TRBV5-1 and TRBJ2-1; TRBD1 might be the D (5 bases). The CDR3 has 15 residues. V shed 4 bases and J shed 0 bases, with 11 bases lying between them. Germline-derived CDR1 and CDR2 are SGHRS and YFSETQ. The CDR3 DNA reads TGCGCCAGCAGCGGGGCTGCAGCCTCCTACAATGAGCAGTTCTTC. It is translated as CASSGAAASYNEQFF. Looking up the rest from reference TRBV5-1 and TRBJ2-1 gives the full variable domain: KAGVTQTPRYLIKTRGQQVTLSCSPISGHRSVSWYQQTPGQGLQFLFEYFSETQRNKGNFPGRFSGRQFSNSRSEMNVSTLELGDSALYLCASSGAAASYNEQFFGPGTRLTVL.

The chain recombines TRBV5-1 with TRBJ2-7; TRBD2 agrees at 10 bases. The CDR3 is 15 residues long. Germline values: CDR1 SGHRS, CDR2 YFSETQ. V lost 4 bases, J lost 2 bases, and 6 bases stayed unmatched. CDR3 in DNA: TGCGCCAGCAGCACCGCTCTAGCGGGAGCCTACGAGCAGTACTTC. Amino acids: CASSTALAGAYEQYF.

The rearrangement links TRBV27 to TRBJ2-3; D is perhaps TRBD1 (5 bases). The CDR3 covers 15 residues. From germline, CDR1 is MNHEY and CDR2 SMNVEV (reference sequence). V was pared by 3 bases and J by 2 bases, with 12 bases between. The CDR3 DNA reads TGTGCCAGCAGTTTCCCCGGACACCCCACAGATACGCAGTATTTT. Protein: CASSFPGHPTDTQYF.

This rearrangement joins TRBV5-8 to TRBJ1-4, with D perhaps matching TRBD1 (6 bases). Trimming took off 3 bases at V and 8 bases at J, with 26 bases between the two ends. CDR3 length: 18 amino acids. Germline-derived CDR1 and CDR2 are SGHTS and YDEGEE. The CDR3 DNA follows: TGTGCCAGCAGCTCAAAAGGGGGACTAAGTATTAAGGGGGAAAAACTGTTTTTT. It translates to CASSSKGGLSIKGEKLFF.

The gene calls are TRBV15 and TRBJ1-1, with D unclear. Trimming pared 0 bases from V and 5 bases from J, leaving 13 bases between. The germline CDR1 and CDR2 sequences are LNHNV and YYDKDF (reference sequence). The CDR3 runs to 15 residues. This chain's CDR3 is CATSRDPGSLTEAFF. CDR3 bases: TGTGCCACCAGCAGAGATCCGGGAAGTTTGACTGAAGCTTTCTTT.

CDR3 sequence reads: CASSLQGSGNTIYF. Written as DNA, the CDR3 is TGTGCCAGCAGTCTACAGGGCTCTGGAAACACCATATATTTT. This chain uses TRBV6-5 with TRBJ1-3; D is possibly TRBD1 (6 bases). V dropped 5 bases and J dropped 0 bases, with 8 bases sitting between them. This CDR3 is built from 14 residues. Germline V gene data show CDR1 as MNHEY and CDR2 as SVGAGI.

This clone was found once. The J gene is TRBJ1-1, the V gene TRBV19; 7 bases match TRBD1. This CDR3 contains 16 residues. V trimming: 3 bases; J trimming: 4 bases; junction bases outside the gene matches: 11. Germline CDR1 reads LNHDA; CDR2 reads SQIVND (reference sequence). CDR3 DNA: TGTGCCAGTAGTATCTCCTTACAGGGGTTATTCACTGAAGCTTTCTTT. This gives the protein CASSISLQGLFTEAFF.

V and J are TRBV6-1 and TRBJ2-7, with unresolved D. Germline V lookup: CDR1 MNHNS, CDR2 SASEGT. The CDR3 has 14 residues. V was pared by 3 bases and J by 0 bases, with 9 bases between. The CDR3 sequence is CASSDSGSSYEQYF. DNA for the CDR3: TGTGCCAGCAGTGATTCAGGATCCTCCTACGAGCAGTACTTC.

The V call is TRBV27, the J call TRBJ2-3; TRBD2 matches 13 bases. This CDR3 region has 16 residues. The junction had 8 bases not matched to a gene; V was cut back by 4 bases and J by 7 bases. From germline, CDR1 is MNHEY and CDR2 SMNVEV (reference sequence). The CDR3 DNA sequence: TGTGCCAGCAGTTCGCCGGGACTAGCGGGACTGTATACGCAGTATTTT. Amino acid sequence: CASSSPGLAGLYTQYF.

This chain uses TRBV9 with TRBJ1-6; 8 bases match TRBD1. The germline V gene has CDR1 SGDLS and CDR2 YYNGEE. V dropped 6 bases and J dropped 7; count of bases not matched to a gene: 6. CDR3 length: 14 residues. The CDR3 loop reads CASKAGGMNSPLHF. CDR3 coding DNA: TGTGCCAGCAAAGCAGGGGGCATGAATTCACCCCTCCACTTT.

The chain recombines TRBV19 with TRBJ2-3, with 9 bases fitting TRBD1. The CDR3 has 15 residues. Trimming cost V 4 bases and J 1 base; bases outside gene matches: 3. The germline V gene encodes CDR1 LNHDA and CDR2 SQIVND (reference sequence). CDR3 sequence reads: CASSKRQGGTDTQYF. The CDR3, as DNA: TGTGCCAGTAGTAAACGACAGGGGGGCACAGATACGCAGTATTTT.

The chain recombines TRBV11-2 with TRBJ2-7; possible D gene TRBD1, 5 bases. Trimming removed 1 base from V and 4 bases from J, with 11 bases in between. The CDR3 has 14 residues. The germline V gene has CDR1 SGHAT and CDR2 FQNNGV. CDR3: CASSLGGRSYEQYF. The CDR3 DNA is TGTGCCAGCAGCTTAGGGGGCCGTTCATACGAGCAGTACTTC.

The CDR3 is CASSPTGTGAFSGNTIYF. The CDR3, as DNA: TGTGCCAGCAGTCCCACGGGGACAGGGGCCTTCTCTGGAAACACCATATATTTT. The rearrangement uses TRBV27 and TRBJ1-3; 10 bases are shared with TRBD1. The CDR3 spans 18 residues. J gave up 0 bases and V 5 bases, and 10 bases lay outside the gene matches. Per the germline V gene, CDR1 is MNHEY and CDR2 is SMNVEV (reference sequence).

The V and J genes are TRBV18 and TRBJ1-3; D is unclear. V lost 3 bases and J 4 bases, leaving 13 bases between the germline ends. Germline V gene sequence: CDR1 KGHSH, CDR2 LQKENI. The CDR3 is 15 amino acids. Here the CDR3 reads CASSPEVIRGNTIYF. The CDR3 DNA sequence: TGTGCCAGCTCACCGGAGGTGATCCGGGGAAACACCATATATTTT.

The chain joins TRBV5-5 to TRBJ2-2; a weak D match, TRBD1 (5 bases). CDR3 length: 16 amino acids. With 1 base removed from V and 0 bases from J, the gap between germline ends came to 10 bases. Germline CDR1 reads SGHKS; CDR2 reads YYEKEE (reference sequence). The CDR3 DNA reads TGTGCCAGCAGCTTGAAAGGACATCCGAACACCGGGGAGCTGTTTTTT. It codes for CASSLKGHPNTGELFF.

As DNA, the CDR3 is TGTGCCACCAGCAGAGACAGGGTAAAGGATGAAAAACTGTTTTTT. Protein product: CATSRDRVKDEKLFF. The V gene is TRBV15, the J gene TRBJ1-4, with D possibly matching TRBD1 (5 bases). The CDR3 totals 15 residues. In germline, CDR1 is LNHNV, CDR2 YYDKDF (reference sequence). Trimming took off 0 bases at V and 6 bases at J, with 11 bases between the two ends.